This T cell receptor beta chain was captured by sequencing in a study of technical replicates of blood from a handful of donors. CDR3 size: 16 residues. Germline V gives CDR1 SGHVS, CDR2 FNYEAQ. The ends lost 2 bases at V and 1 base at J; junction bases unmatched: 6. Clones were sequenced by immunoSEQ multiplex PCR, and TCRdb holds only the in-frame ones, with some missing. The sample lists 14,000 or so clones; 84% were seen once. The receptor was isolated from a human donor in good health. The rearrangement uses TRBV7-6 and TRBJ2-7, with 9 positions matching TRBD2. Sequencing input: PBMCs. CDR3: CASSLLAGGLSYEQYF. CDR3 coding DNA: TGTGCCAGCAGCTTACTGGCGGGAGGGTTATCCTACGAGCAGTACTTC.